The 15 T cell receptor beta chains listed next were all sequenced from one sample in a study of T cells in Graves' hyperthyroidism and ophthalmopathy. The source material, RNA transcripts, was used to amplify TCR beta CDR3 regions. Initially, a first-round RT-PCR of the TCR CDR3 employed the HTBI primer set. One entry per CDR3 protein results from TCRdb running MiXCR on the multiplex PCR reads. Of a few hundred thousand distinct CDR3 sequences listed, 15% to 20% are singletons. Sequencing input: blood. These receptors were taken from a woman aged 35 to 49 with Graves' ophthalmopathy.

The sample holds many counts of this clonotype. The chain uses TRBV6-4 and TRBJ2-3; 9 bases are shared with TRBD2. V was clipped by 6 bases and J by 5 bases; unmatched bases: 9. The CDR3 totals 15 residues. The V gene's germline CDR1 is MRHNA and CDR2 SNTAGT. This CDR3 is CASRQLGLAGDTQYF. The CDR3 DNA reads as TGTGCCAGCAGACAGCTGGGACTAGCAGGAGATACGCAGTATTTT.

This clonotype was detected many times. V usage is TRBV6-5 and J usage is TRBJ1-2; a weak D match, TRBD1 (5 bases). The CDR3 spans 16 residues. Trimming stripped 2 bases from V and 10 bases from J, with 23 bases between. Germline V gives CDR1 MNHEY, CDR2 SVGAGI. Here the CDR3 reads CASSYDSTGGSMDYTF. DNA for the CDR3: TGTGCCAGCAGTTACGATTCTACAGGCGGTTCCATGGACTACACCTTC.

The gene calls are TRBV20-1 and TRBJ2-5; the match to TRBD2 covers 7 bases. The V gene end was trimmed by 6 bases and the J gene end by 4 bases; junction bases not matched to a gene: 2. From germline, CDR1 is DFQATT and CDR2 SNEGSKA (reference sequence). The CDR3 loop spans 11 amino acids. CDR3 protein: CSALAGETQYF. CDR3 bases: TGCAGTGCATTAGCGGGAGAGACCCAGTACTTC.

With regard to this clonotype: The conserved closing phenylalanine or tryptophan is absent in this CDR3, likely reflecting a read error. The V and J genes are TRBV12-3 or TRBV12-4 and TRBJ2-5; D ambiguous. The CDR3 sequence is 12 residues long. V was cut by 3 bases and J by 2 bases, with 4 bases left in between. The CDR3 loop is CASSFPQETQYS. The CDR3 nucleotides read TGTGCCAGCAGTTTCCCACAAGAGACCCAGTACTCC.

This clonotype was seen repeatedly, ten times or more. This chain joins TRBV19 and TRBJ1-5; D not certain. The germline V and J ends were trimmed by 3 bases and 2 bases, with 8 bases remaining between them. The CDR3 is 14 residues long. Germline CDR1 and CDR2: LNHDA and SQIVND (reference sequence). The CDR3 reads CASSMQKGNQPQHF. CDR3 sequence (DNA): TGTGCCAGTAGTATGCAGAAGGGCAATCAGCCCCAGCATTTT.

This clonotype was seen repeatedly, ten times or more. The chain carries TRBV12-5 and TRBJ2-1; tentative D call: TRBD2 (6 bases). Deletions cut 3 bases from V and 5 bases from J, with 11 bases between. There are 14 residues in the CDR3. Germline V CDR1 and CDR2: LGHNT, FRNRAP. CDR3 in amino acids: CASGFGGDNNEQFF. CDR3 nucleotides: TGTGCTAGTGGTTTTGGCGGGGATAACAATGAGCAGTTCTTC.

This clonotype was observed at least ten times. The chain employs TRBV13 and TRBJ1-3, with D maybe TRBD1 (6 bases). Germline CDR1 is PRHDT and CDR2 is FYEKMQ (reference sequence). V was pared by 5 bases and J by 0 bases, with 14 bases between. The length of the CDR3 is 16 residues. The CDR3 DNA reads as TGTGCCAGCAGCCCCAGGACAGCCATCTCTGGAAACACCATATATTTT. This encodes CASSPRTAISGNTIYF.

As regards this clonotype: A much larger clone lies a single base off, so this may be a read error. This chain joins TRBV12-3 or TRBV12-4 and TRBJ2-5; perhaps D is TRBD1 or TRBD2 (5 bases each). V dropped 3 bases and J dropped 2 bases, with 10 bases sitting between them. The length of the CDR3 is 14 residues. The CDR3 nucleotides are TGTGCCAGCAGTTTTATGGGGGTTCAAGAGACCCAGTACTTC. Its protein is CASSFMGVQETQYF.

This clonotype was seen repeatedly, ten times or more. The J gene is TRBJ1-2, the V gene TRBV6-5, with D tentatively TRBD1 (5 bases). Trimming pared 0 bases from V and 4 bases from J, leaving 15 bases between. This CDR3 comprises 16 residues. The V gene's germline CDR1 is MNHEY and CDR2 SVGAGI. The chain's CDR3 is CASSYSDGGDPYGYTF. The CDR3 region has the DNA TGTGCCAGCAGTTACTCGGACGGGGGAGATCCCTATGGCTACACCTTC.

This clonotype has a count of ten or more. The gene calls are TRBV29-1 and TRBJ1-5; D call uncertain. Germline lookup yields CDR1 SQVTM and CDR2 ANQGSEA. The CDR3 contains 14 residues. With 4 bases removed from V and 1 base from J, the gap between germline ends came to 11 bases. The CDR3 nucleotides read TGCAGCGTTGGTCATGGCGAGAGCAATCAGCCCCAGCATTTT. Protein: CSVGHGESNQPQHF. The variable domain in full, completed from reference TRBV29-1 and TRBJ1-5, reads SAVISQKPSRDICQRGTSLTIQCQVDSQVTMMFWYRQQPGQSLTLIATANQGSEATYESGFVIDKFPISRPNLTFSTLTVSNMSPEDSSIYLCSVGHGESNQPQHFGDGTRLSIL.

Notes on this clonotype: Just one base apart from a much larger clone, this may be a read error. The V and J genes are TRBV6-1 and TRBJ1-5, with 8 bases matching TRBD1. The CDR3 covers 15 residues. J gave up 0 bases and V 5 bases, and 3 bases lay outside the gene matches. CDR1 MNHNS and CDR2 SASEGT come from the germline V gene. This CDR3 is CASSRTGNSNQPQHF. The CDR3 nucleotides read TGTGCCAGCAGTCGGACAGGGAATAGCAATCAGCCCCAGCATTTT.

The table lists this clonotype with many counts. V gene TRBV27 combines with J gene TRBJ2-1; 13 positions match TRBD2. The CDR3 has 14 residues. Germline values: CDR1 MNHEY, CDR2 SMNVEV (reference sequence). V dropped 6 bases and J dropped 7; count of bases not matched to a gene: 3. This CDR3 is CASRLAGGRNEQFF. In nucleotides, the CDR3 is TGTGCCAGCAGACTAGCGGGAGGGCGGAATGAGCAGTTCTTC.

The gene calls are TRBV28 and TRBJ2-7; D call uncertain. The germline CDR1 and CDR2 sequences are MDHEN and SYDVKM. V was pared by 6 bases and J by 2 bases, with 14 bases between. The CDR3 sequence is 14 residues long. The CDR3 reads CASSPELSTYEQYF. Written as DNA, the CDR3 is TGTGCCAGCAGCCCCGAACTTTCAACCTACGAGCAGTACTTC.

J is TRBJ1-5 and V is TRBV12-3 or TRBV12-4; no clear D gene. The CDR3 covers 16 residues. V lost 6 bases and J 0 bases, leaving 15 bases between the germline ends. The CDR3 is CASSIGRADSNQPQHF. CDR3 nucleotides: TGTGCCAGCAGCATAGGCAGAGCAGATAGCAATCAGCCCCAGCATTTT.

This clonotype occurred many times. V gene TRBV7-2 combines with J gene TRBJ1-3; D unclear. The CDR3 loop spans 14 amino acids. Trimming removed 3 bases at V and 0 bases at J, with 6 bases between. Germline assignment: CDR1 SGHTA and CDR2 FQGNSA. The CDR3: CASSFDFSGNTIYF. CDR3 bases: TGTGCCAGCAGCTTTGACTTCTCTGGAAACACCATATATTTT.